This TCR beta chain stems from a study of control samples from healthy donors and cancer patients. The CDR3 extends over 13 amino acids. Germline V gene sequence: CDR1 SGHVS, CDR2 FQNEAQ. V lost 6 bases and J 1 base, leaving 9 bases between the germline ends. The method was immunoSEQ multiplex PCR; TCRdb's version includes in-frame clones alone and lacks a portion of them. The sample contains 25,000 to 35,000 clones, approximately 94% of which appear only once. Sequenced sample: blood. V is TRBV7-8 and J is TRBJ1-2; D is undetermined. This sequence was found in a man aged 55 to 70 in good health. In DNA form, the CDR3 reads TGTGCCAGCAGGGGAGGGCTTAACTATGGCTACACCTTC. Amino acid sequence: CASRGGLNYGYTF.